This T cell receptor beta chain was documented in a study of blood T cell repertoires in COVID-19. About the research overall: Acute and convalescent COVID-19 specimens originated in the United States, Italy and Spain. T cells, B-cell-depleted T cells, or PBMCs provided the cDNA or gDNA that served as material.

TCRdb's copy holds only in-frame clones and misses some; the assay was immunoSEQ multiplex PCR. The table shows hundreds of thousands of clones, with about four fifths occurring only once. Sequencing was done on a sample of peripheral blood. This TCR was sampled from a woman over 75 with acute or convalescent COVID-19.

The chain's CDR3 is CASSLTLRNTIYF. DNA of the CDR3: TGTGCCAGCAGCTTGACCCTGCGGAACACCATATATTTT. The V call is TRBV5-5, the J call TRBJ1-3; D uncertain. The germline CDR1 and CDR2 sequences are SGHKS and YYEKEE (reference sequence). This CDR3 region has 13 residues. V lost 1 base to trimming and J lost 7 bases, with 9 bases between them.